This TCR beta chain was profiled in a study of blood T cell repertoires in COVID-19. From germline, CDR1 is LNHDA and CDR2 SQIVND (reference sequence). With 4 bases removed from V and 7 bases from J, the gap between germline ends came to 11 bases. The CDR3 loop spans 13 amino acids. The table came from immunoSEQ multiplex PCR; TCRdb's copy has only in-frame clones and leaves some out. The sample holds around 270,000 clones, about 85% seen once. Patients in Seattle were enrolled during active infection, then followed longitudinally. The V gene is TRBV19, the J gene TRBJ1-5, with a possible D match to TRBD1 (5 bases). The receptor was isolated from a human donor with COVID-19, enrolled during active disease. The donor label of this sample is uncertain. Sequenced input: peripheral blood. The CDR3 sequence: CASSKGQGQPQHF. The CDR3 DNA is TGTGCCAGTAGTAAAGGCCAGGGACAGCCCCAGCATTTT.